The clone carrying this TCR beta chain was seen once. The sample belongs to a study of blood T cell repertoires in COVID-19. CDR1 SNHLY and CDR2 FYNNEI come from the germline V gene. This CDR3 region has 15 residues. V shed 4 bases, J shed 4 bases, and the junction held 7 bases outside the gene matches. Using immunoSEQ multiplex PCR, the repertoire was profiled, and TCRdb retains in-frame clones only, with some absent. The top ten hold 12% of the sample, which has 45,000 to 55,000 clones, about 86% seen once. The chain recombines TRBV2 with TRBJ1-3, with TRBD1 matching over 7 bases. The sample comprised peripheral blood. This TCR came from a man between 65 and 79 years old with active COVID-19. The CDR3 nucleotides read TGTGCCAGCAGTGCCCTCACAGGGGTAGGAAACACCATATATTTT. It is translated as CASSALTGVGNTIYF.